The 4 T cell receptor beta chains below were found in one sample sequenced in a study of T cell repertoires in aging, cancer and after chemotherapy. Amplification of TCR beta used genomic DNA extracted from peripheral blood. TRB rearrangements spanning V, D and J were amplified using mixed TRB-A/B primers. From the multiplex PCR reads, TCRdb called clonotypes with MiXCR, one entry per CDR3 protein. The sample holds some 6,000 distinct CDR3 sequences, around a fifth seen once. The specimen sequenced was blood. The receptors shown here come from a human donor with a blood cancer.

The rearrangement links TRBV6-2 or TRBV6-3 to TRBJ1-5; D remains ambiguous. Trimming left V 2 bases short and J 2 bases short, with 7 bases between. CDR1 and CDR2 (germline): MNHEY, SVGEGT. The CDR3 contains 14 residues. The CDR3 DNA follows: TGTGCCAGCAGTTACAGGGATCGCAATCAGCCCCAGCATTTT. The encoded protein is CASSYRDRNQPQHF.

The rearrangement links TRBV6-2 or TRBV6-3 to TRBJ1-1; D gene ambiguous. V gave up 0 bases and J gave up 0 bases, with 5 bases separating them. Germline loops: CDR1 MNHEY, CDR2 SVGEGT. The CDR3 consists of 14 residues. CDR3: CASSYSDLNTEAFF. The DNA of the CDR3 is TGTGCCAGCAGTTACTCAGATTTGAACACTGAAGCTTTCTTT.

The rearrangement uses TRBV14 and TRBJ1-3; no clear D gene. This CDR3 is built from 15 residues. Germline V gene data show CDR1 as SGHDN and CDR2 as FVKESK. V lost 4 bases, J lost 0 bases, and 10 bases lay in between. The DNA for the CDR3 is TGTGCCAGCAGCCCCCCGGGAAACTCTGGAAACACCATATATTTT. This encodes CASSPPGNSGNTIYF. The variable domain in full, completed from reference TRBV14 and TRBJ1-3, reads EAGVTQFPSHSVIEKGQTVTLRCDPISGHDNLYWYRRVMGKEIKFLLHFVKESKQDESGMPNNRFLAERTGGTYSTLKVQPAELEDSGVYFCASSPPGNSGNTIYFGEGSWLTVV.

This clonotype ranks as medium-sized. The chain couples TRBV18 to TRBJ1-6; 7 positions agree with TRBD1. The CDR3 loop spans 14 amino acids. Germline V CDR1 and CDR2: KGHSH, LQKENI. Losses at the gene ends were 5 bases for V and 7 bases for J; bases not matched to a gene: 5. The chain's CDR3 is CASSKTGYNSPLHF. CDR3 bases: TGTGCCAGCTCAAAGACAGGGTACAATTCACCCCTCCACTTT.